This entry is about one T cell receptor (beta chain). Germline V gene lookup returns CDR1 MNHEY and CDR2 SVGAGI. V was clipped by 5 bases and J by 3 bases, with 14 bases between them. The CDR3 is 15 amino acids. This sample is part of a study of shared clonotypes between healthy human individuals. Study-wide background: The plates for each donor numbered three CD4 naive, three CD4 memory, two CD8 naive and one CD8 memory.

The table came from immunoSEQ multiplex PCR; TCRdb's copy has only in-frame clones and leaves some out. The sample shows approximately 2.5 million clones, more than 90% of them seen only once. The sequence was collected from a man between 18 and 35 years old in good health. Sequences were obtained from naive CD4+ T cells sorted from blood. Stated subset: CD45RA+ positively selected. The V gene is TRBV6-5, the J gene TRBJ1-5, with D possibly matching TRBD1 (6 bases). CDR3 sequence (DNA): TGTGCCAGCAGTCCCATGATGGGGGCCAATCAGCCCCAGCATTTT. The encoded protein is CASSPMMGANQPQHF.